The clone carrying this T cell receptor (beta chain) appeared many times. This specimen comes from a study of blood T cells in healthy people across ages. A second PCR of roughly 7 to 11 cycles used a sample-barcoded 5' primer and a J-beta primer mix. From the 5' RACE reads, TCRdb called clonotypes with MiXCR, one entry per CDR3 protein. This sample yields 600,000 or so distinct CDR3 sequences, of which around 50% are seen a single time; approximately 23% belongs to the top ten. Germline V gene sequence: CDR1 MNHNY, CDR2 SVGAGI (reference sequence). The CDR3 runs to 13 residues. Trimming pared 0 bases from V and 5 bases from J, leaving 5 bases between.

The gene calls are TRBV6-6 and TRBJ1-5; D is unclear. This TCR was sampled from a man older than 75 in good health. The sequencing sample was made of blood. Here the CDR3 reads CASSYSPDQPQHF. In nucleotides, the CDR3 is TGTGCCAGCAGTTACTCGCCCGATCAGCCCCAGCATTTT.